This T cell receptor beta chain derives from a study of OX40 agonist ivuxolimab in advanced cancers. Notes on the study in general: Compared with CD4+, CD8+ T cells on average had more expanded clones.

Some clones are missing from TCRdb's copy, which holds only in-frame ones; the method was immunoSEQ multiplex PCR. This table holds tens of thousands of clones, about 90% found once. Germline loops: CDR1 SEHNR, CDR2 FQNEAQ (reference sequence). The V end was cut by 5 bases, the J end by 13 bases, with 21 bases between. The CDR3 consists of 15 residues. This clone was detected only once. Its antigen is as yet unknown. This receptor was taken from an adult with an advanced solid tumor such as melanoma, head and neck, liver or kidney cancer. The material sequenced was CD4+ or CD8+ T cells sorted from blood, taken in a trial of the OX40 agonist ivuxolimab. J is TRBJ1-6 and V is TRBV7-9; D not resolved. Here the CDR3 DNA reads TGTGCCAGCAGCCCTGTGTCGACAACAACTTGGCCCCTCCACTTT. Residues: CASSPVSTTTWPLHF.